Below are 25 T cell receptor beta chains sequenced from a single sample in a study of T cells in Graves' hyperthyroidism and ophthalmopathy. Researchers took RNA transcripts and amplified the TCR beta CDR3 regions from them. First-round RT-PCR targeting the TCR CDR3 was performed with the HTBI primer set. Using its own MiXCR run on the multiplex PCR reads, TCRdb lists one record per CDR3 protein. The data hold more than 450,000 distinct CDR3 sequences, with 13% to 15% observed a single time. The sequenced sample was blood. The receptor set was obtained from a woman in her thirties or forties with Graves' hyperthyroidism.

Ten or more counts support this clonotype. CDR3 bases: TGTGCCAGCAGGACAGGGGAATCCTACGAGCAGTACTTC. It translates to CASRTGESYEQYF. This chain uses TRBV28 with TRBJ2-7, with TRBD1 matching over 8 bases. This CDR3 is 13 amino acids long. The ends lost 6 bases at V and 1 base at J; junction bases unmatched: 2. CDR1 is MDHEN and CDR2 is SYDVKM in the germline V gene.

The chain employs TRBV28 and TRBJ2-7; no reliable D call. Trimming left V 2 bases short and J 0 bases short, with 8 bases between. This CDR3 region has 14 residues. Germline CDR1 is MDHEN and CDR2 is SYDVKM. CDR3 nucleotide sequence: TGTGCCAGCAGTTTAAGATCCTCCTCCTACGAGCAGTACTTC. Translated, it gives CASSLRSSSYEQYF.

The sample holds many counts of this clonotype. CDR3 coding DNA: TGTGCCAGCAGTTCCTCCTCGCGGGAGTCGGTTTGGGGACAAGAGACCCAGTACTTC. This gives the protein CASSSSSRESVWGQETQYF. The chain joins TRBV28 to TRBJ2-5, with 7 bases identical to TRBD2. Germline values: CDR1 MDHEN, CDR2 SYDVKM. CDR3 length equals 19 residues. Trimming at V came to 4 bases and at J to 2 bases, leaving 19 bases not matched to a gene.

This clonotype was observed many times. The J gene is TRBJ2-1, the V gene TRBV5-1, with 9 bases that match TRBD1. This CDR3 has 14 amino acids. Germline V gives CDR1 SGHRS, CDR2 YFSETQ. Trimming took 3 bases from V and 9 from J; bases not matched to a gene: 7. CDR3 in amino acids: CASSWGQGDGEQFF. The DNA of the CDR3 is TGCGCCAGCAGCTGGGGACAGGGCGACGGTGAGCAGTTCTTC.

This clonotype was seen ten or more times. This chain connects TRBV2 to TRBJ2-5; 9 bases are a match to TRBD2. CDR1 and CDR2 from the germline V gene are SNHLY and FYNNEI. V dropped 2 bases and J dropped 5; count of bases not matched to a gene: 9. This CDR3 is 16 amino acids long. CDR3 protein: CASSESRAGGLETQYF. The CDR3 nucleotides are TGTGCCAGCAGTGAATCTCGGGCGGGAGGGTTGGAGACCCAGTACTTC.

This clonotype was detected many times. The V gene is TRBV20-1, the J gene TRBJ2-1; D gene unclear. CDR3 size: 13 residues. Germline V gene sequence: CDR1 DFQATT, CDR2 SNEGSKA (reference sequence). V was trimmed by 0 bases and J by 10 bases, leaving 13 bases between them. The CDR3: CSARDWTINEQFF. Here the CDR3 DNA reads TGCAGTGCTAGAGATTGGACGATTAACGAGCAGTTCTTC.

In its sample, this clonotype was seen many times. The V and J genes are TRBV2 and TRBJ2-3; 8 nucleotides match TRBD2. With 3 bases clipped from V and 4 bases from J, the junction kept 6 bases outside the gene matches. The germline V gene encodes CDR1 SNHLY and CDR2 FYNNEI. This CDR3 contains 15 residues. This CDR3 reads CASSEGTSNPDTQYF. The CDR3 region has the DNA TGTGCCAGCAGTGAGGGGACTAGTAACCCAGATACGCAGTATTTT.

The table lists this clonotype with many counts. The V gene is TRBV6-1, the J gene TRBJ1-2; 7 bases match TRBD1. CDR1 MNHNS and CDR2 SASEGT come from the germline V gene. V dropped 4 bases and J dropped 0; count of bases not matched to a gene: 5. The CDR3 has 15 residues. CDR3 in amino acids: CASSGWTGANYGYTF. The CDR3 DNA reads TGTGCCAGCAGTGGCTGGACAGGCGCTAACTATGGCTACACCTTC.

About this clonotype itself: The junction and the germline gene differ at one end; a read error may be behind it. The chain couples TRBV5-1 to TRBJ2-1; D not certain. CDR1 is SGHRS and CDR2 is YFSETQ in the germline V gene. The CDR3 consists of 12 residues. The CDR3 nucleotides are TGTGCCAGCAGCTTCGTGGACCTAGAACAGTTCTTC. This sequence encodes CASSFVDLEQFF.

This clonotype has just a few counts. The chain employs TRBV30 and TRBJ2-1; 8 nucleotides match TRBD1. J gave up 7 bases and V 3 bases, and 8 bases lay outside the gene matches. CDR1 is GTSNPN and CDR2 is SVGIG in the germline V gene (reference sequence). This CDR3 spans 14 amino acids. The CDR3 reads CAWSLWTGRNEQFF. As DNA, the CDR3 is TGTGCCTGGAGCCTTTGGACAGGGCGGAATGAGCAGTTCTTC.

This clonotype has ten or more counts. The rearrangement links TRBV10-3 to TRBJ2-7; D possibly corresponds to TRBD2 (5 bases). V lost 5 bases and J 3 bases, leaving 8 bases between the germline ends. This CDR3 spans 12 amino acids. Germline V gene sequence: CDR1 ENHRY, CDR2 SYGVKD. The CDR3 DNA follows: TGTGCCATCAGTCACCGGGACTACGAGCAGTACTTC. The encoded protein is CAISHRDYEQYF.

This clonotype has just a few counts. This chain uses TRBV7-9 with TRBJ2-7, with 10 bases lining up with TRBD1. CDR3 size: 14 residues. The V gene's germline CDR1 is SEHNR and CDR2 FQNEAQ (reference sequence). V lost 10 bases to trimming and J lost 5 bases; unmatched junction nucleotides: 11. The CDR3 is CATATDRGLDEQYF. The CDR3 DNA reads TGTGCCACGGCAACAGACAGGGGGCTTGACGAGCAGTACTTC.

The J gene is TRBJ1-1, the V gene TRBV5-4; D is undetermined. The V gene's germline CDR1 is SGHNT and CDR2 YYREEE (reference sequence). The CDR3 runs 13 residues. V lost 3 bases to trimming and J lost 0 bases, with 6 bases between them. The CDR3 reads CASSYTLNTEAFF. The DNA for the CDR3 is TGTGCCAGCAGCTACACCTTGAACACTGAAGCTTTCTTT. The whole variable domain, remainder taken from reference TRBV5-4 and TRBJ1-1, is ETGVTQSPTHLIKTRGQQVTLRCSSQSGHNTVSWYQQALGQGPQFIFQYYREEENGRGNFPPRFSGLQFPNYSSELNVNALELDDSALYLCASSYTLNTEAFFGQGTRLTVV.

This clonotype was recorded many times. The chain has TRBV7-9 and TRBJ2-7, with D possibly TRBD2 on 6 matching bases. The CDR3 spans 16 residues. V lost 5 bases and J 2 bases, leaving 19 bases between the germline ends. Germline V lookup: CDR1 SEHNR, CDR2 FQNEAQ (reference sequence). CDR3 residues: CASSPAAGRNTYEQYF. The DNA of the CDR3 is TGTGCCAGCAGCCCCGCGGCGGGACGGAACACCTACGAGCAGTACTTC.

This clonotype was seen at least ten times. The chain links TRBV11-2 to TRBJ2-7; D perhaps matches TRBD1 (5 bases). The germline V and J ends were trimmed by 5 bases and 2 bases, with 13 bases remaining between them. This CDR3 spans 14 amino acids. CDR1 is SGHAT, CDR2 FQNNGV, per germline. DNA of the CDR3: TGTGCCAGCAGCCAAGGGCAGGGAACCTACGAGCAGTACTTC. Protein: CASSQGQGTYEQYF.

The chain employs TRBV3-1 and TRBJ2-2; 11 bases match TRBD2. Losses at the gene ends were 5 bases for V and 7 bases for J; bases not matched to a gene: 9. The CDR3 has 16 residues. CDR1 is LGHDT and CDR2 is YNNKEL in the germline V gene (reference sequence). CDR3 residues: CASSFSGRARDGELFF. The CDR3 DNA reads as TGTGCCAGCAGCTTTAGCGGGAGGGCCCGCGACGGGGAGCTGTTTTTT. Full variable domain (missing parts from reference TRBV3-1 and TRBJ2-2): DTAVSQTPKYLVTQMGNDKSIKCEQNLGHDTMYWYKQDSKKFLKIMFSYNNKELIINETVPNRFSPKSPDKAHLNLHINSLELGDSAVYFCASSFSGRARDGELFFGEGSRLTVL.

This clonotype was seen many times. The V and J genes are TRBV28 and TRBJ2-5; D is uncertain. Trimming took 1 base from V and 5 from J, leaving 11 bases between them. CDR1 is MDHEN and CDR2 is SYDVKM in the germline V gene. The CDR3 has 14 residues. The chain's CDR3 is CASSLYSSGETQYF. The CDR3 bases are TGTGCCAGCAGTTTATACAGCTCCGGGGAGACCCAGTACTTC.

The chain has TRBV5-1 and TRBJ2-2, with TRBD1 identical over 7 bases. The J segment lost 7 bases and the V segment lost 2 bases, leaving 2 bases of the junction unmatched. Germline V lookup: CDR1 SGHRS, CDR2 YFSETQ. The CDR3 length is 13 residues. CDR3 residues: CASSLRQGGELFF. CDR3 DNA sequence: TGCGCCAGCAGCTTAAGACAGGGCGGGGAGCTGTTTTTT.

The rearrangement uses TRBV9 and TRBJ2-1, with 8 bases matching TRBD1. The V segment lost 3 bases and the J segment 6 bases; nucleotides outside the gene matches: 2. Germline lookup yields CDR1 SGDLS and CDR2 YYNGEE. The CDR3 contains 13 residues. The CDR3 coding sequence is TGTGCCAGCAGCGAAGGACAGGGCAATGAGCAGTTCTTC. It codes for CASSEGQGNEQFF.

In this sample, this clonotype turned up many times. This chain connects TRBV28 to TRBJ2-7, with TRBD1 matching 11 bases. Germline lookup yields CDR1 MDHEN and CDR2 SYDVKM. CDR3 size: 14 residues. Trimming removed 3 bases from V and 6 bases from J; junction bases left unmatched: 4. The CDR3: CASSFVGTGGEQYF. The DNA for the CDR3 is TGTGCCAGCAGTTTTGTGGGGACAGGGGGCGAGCAGTACTTC.

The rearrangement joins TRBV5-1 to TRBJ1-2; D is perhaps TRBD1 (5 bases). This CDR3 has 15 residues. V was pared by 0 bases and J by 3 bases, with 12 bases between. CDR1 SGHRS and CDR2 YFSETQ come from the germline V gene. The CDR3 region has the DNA TGCGCCAGCAGCTTGGAAGGGCTAGGGGACTATGGCTACACCTTC. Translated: CASSLEGLGDYGYTF.

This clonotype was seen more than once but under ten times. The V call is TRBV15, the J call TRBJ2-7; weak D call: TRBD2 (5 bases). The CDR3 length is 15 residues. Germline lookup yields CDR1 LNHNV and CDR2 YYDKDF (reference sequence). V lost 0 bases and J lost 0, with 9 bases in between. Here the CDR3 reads CATSRDTGISYEQYF. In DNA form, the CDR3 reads TGTGCCACCAGCAGAGATACCGGGATCTCCTACGAGCAGTACTTC.

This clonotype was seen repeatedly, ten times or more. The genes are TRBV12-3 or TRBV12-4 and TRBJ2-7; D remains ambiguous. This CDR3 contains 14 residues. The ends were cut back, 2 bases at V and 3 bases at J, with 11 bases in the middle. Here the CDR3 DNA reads TGTGCCAGCAGTTTAAATCGGCGTCTCTACGAGCAGTACTTC. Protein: CASSLNRRLYEQYF.

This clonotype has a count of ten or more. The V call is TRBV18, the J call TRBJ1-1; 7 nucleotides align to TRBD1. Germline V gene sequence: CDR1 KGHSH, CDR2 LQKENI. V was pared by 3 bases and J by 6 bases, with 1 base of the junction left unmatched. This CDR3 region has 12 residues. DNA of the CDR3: TGTGCCAGCTCACCCAGGGGGGCTGAAGCTTTCTTT. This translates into CASSPRGAEAFF.

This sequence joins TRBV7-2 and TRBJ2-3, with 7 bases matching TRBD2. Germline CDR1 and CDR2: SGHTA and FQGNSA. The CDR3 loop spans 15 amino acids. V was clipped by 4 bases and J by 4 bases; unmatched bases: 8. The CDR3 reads CASSWGGSPADTQYF. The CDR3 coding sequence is TGTGCCAGCAGCTGGGGCGGGAGTCCGGCAGATACGCAGTATTTT.